The 2 T cell receptor beta chains in this list originate from one sample, sequenced in a study of vaccination effects on CD4 cells after COVID-19. Sequenced by immunoSEQ multiplex PCR; TCRdb stores in-frame clones only, minus some. This sample has some 77,000 clones, with over 65% found just once. Before any sequencing was done, the ViraFEST assay used viral peptide pools to expand antigen-specific CD4+ T cells. Scientists isolated CD4+ T cells after a roughly ten-day culture period ended. Nucleocapsid antibodies stayed negative before and after vaccination, showing no earlier SARS-CoV-2 infection. Their specific antigens are unknown. Sample: CD4+ T cells from PBMCs cultured with HCoV-OC43 spike peptides, taken before COVID-19 vaccination. Subset of the sample: HCoV-OC43 spike overlapping peptide pool stimulation. These receptors were collected from a human donor who received a COVID-19 vaccine.

This clone was observed a few times. The CDR3 nucleotides are TGTGCCAGCAGCCCTCCGGGACAGGGAGGGTATCATGGCTACACCTTC. Encoded protein: CASSPPGQGGYHGYTF. J is TRBJ1-2 and V is TRBV7-2; 9 bases map to TRBD1. Trimming removed 5 bases from V and 6 bases from J; junction bases left unmatched: 13. Germline V gives CDR1 SGHTA, CDR2 FQGNSA. The CDR3 covers 16 residues.

V gene TRBV5-1 combines with J gene TRBJ1-1, with 12 bases that match TRBD1. There are 16 residues in the CDR3. Looked up from germline, CDR1 is SGHRS and CDR2 is YFSETQ. V was clipped by 2 bases and J by 0 bases; unmatched bases: 2. CDR3 protein: CASSFGTGGMNTEAFF. The CDR3 DNA follows: TGCGCCAGCAGCTTCGGGACAGGGGGCATGAACACTGAAGCTTTCTTT. The full variable domain, its missing parts supplied by reference TRBV5-1 and TRBJ1-1, is KAGVTQTPRYLIKTRGQQVTLSCSPISGHRSVSWYQQTPGQGLQFLFEYFSETQRNKGNFPGRFSGRQFSNSRSEMNVSTLELGDSALYLCASSFGTGGMNTEAFFGQGTRLTVV.